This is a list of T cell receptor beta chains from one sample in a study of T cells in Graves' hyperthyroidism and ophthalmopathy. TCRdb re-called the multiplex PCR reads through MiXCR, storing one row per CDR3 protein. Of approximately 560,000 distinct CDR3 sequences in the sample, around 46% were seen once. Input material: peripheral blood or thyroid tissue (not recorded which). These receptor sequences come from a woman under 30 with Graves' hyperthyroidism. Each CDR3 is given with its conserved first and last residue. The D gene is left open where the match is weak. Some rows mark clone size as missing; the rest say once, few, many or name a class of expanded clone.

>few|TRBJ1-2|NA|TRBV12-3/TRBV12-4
CASSFGGAYGYTF
TGTGCCAGCAGTTTCGGGGGCGCCTATGGCTACACCTTC
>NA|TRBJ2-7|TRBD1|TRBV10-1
CASSEGISVIRQGTYEQYF
TGCGCCAGCAGTGAGGGAATAAGCGTGATTAGACAGGGAACCTACGAGCAGTACTTC
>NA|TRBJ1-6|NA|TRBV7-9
CASSLKTVYNSPLHF
TGTGCCAGCAGCTTGAAGACAGTCTATAATTCACCCCTCCACTTT
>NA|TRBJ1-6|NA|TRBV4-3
CASTPFHAGDGSSPLHF
TGCGCCAGCACGCCCTTTCATGCGGGGGATGGGAGTTCACCCCTCCACTTT
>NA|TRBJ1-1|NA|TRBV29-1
CSVQGGDNEAFF
TGCAGCGTACAGGGTGGGGACAATGAAGCTTTCTTT
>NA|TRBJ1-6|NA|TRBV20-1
CSARVGAYNSPLHF
TGCAGTGCTAGAGTAGGGGCCTATAATTCACCCCTCCACTTT
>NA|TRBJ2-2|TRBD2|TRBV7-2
CASSLTSGSPGELFF
TGTGCCAGCAGCTTGACTAGCGGGAGCCCCGGGGAGCTGTTTTTT
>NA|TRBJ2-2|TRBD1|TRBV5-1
CASSVAYRGRDTGELFF
TGTGCCAGCAGCGTGGCCTACAGGGGGCGAGACACCGGGGAGCTGTTTTTT
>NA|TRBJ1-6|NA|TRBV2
CASTSRGMDNSPLHF
TGTGCCAGCACCTCCCGGGGGATGGATAATTCACCCCTCCACTTT
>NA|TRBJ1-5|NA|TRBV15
CATSRDSSGQETQHF
TGTGCCACCAGCAGAGATTCCAGCGGTCAAGAGACCCAGCATTTT
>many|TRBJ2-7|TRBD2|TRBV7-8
CASSILPLAGEEDEQYF
TGTGCCAGCAGCATCCTACCGCTAGCGGGAGAAGAAGACGAGCAGTACTTC
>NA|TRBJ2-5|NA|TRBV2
CASSHWEWQETQYF
TGTGCCAGCAGCCACTGGGAATGGCAAGAGACCCAGTACTTC
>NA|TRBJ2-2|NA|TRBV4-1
CASSQEGQSANTGELFF
TGTGCCAGCAGCCAAGAGGGGCAGAGCGCGAACACCGGGGAGCTGTTTTTT
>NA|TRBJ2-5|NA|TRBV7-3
CASSSGPQKTQYF
TGTGCCAGCAGCTCGGGACCTCAAAAGACCCAGTACTTC
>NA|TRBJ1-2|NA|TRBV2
CASRQQALDYGYTF
TGTGCCAGCAGGCAACAGGCTTTGGACTATGGCTACACCTTC
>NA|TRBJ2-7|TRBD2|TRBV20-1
CSAILAGLDEQYF
TGCAGTGCTATACTAGCGGGATTGGACGAGCAGTACTTC
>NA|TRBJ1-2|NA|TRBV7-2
CASSLGQVNCGYTF
TGCGCCAGCAGCTTAGGTCAGGTGAACTGTGGCTACACCTTC
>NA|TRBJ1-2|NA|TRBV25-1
CASVDGSASYGYTF
TGTGCCAGCGTGGACGGGAGCGCTAGCTATGGCTACACCTTC
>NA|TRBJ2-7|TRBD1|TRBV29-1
CSAARDSGNYEQYF
TGCAGCGCCGCACGGGACAGTGGTAACTACGAGCAGTACTTC
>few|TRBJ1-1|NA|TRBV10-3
CAISDFTPGEAFF
TGTGCCATCAGTGATTTCACCCCGGGGGAAGCTTTCTTT
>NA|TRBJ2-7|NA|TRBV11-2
CASSLTVPNYEQYF
TGTGCCAGCAGCTTAACAGTCCCAAACTACGAGCAGTACTTC
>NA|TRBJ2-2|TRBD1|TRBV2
CASSEQGASTGELFF
TGTGCCAGCAGTGAGCAGGGGGCTAGCACCGGGGAGCTGTTTTTT
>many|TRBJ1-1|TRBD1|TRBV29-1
CSAWTGWVNTEAFF
TGCAGCGCCTGGACAGGGTGGGTGAACACTGAAGCTTTCTTT
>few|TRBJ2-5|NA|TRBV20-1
CSASSKGLSETQYF
TGCAGTGCTAGCTCCAAGGGACTTTCAGAGACCCAGTACTTC
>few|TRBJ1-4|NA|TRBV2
CASSEGGKEKLFF
TGTGCCAGCAGTGAAGGGGGAAAGGAAAAACTGTTTTTT
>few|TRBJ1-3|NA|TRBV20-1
CSARTYGSGNTIYF
TGCAGTGCTAGAACGTACGGTTCGGGAAACACCATATATTTT
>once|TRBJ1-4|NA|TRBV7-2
CASSFDSSSGKLFF
TGTGCCAGCAGCTTTGACAGTTCCTCTGGAAAACTGTTTTTT
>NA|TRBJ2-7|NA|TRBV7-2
CASSLALTDSYEQYF
TGTGCCAGCAGTTTAGCGCTAACGGATTCCTACGAGCAGTACTTC
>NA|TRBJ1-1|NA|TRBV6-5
CASSYSRTEAFF
TGTGCCAGCAGTTACTCGAGGACTGAAGCTTTCTTT
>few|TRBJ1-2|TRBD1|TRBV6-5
CASRPTGEGYTF
TGTGCCAGCAGACCCACAGGGGAGGGCTACACCTTC
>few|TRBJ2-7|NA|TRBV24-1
CATGGSDYEQYF
TGTGCCACCGGGGGGTCTGACTACGAGCAGTACTTC
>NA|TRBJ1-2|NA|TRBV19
CATLDIGVNYGYTF
TGTGCCACCCTTGATATTGGGGTAAACTATGGCTACACCTTC
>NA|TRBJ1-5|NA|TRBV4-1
CASSPTLGGGQHF
TGCGCCAGCAGCCCCACATTGGGGGGAGGCCAGCATTTT
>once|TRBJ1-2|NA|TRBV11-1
CASSPSQGWRKDSYTF
TGTGCCAGCAGCCCTAGTCAGGGGTGGAGGAAGGATAGCTACACCTTC
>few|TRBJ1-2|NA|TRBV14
CASSQPQRGSYGYTF
TGTGCCAGCAGCCAACCCCAGAGAGGGTCCTATGGCTACACCTTC
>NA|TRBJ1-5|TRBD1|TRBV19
CASRKRTGPYQPQHF
TGTGCCAGTAGGAAGCGGACAGGACCCTATCAGCCCCAGCATTTT
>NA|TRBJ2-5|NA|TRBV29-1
CGALDSLQETQYF
TGCGGCGCCTTGGACAGCCTACAAGAGACCCAGTACTTC
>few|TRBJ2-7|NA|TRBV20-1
CSARDLLVYEQYF
TGCAGTGCTAGAGATCTCCTCGTTTACGAGCAGTACTTC
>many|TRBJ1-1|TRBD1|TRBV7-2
CASSRQGRDTEAFF
TGTGCCAGCAGCCGACAGGGACGGGACACTGAAGCTTTCTTT
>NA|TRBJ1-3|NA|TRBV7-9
CASPLGNTIYF
TGTGCCAGCCCTTTGGGAAACACCATATATTTT
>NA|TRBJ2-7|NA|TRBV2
CASRAQGYERYF
TGTGCCAGCAGGGCACAGGGATACGAGCGGTACTTC
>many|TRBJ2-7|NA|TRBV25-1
CASSEFPPRQGVPYEQYF
TGTGCCAGCAGTGAATTCCCACCGAGGCAGGGAGTCCCCTACGAGCAGTACTTC
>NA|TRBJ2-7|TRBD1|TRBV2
CASSQWDRGYTSSYEQYF
TGTGCCAGCAGCCAATGGGACAGGGGCTACACTAGCTCCTACGAGCAGTACTTC
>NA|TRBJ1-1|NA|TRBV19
CATQIGRNTEAFF
TGTGCCACCCAAATAGGACGGAACACTGAAGCTTTCTTT
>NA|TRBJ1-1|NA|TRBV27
CASSSAGPGYTEAFF
TGTGCCAGCAGTTCCGCGGGCCCAGGGTACACTGAAGCTTTCTTT
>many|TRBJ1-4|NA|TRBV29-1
CSGIDTSTNEKLFF
TGCAGCGGAATTGACACCTCAACTAATGAAAAACTGTTTTTT